Following are 30 T cell receptor beta chains from one sample sequenced in a study of shared clonotypes between healthy human individuals. TCRdb's copy holds only in-frame clones and misses some; the assay was immunoSEQ multiplex PCR. The sample lists 2.3 million or so clones, more than 80% seen once, with roughly 0.36% in the top ten. Source material: naive CD4+ T cells from PBMCs. Subset denoted: CD45RA+ positively selected. Receptors originate from a man aged 18 to 35 in good health. Some clones in this sample may be carry-over from other donors' samples.

The J gene is TRBJ2-3, the V gene TRBV11-1, with D uncertain. CDR3 length equals 16 residues. V was shortened by 1 base and J by 0 bases, with 11 bases between the two germline ends. Germline V gene data show CDR1 as SGHAT and CDR2 as FQDESV (reference sequence). DNA for the CDR3: TGTGCCAGCAGCTTAGACTTCCCGTCTAGCACAGATACGCAGTATTTT. Protein: CASSLDFPSSTDTQYF.

The V call is TRBV5-5, the J call TRBJ2-1; 9 bases line up with TRBD2. The CDR3 covers 15 residues. CDR1 is SGHKS, CDR2 YYEKEE, per germline (reference sequence). V shed 1 base, J shed 7 bases, and the junction held 6 bases outside the gene matches. DNA of the CDR3: TGTGCCAGCAGCTTGTTCTGGACTAGCGAAAATGAGCAGTTCTTC. Its protein product is CASSLFWTSENEQFF.

This clone was picked up a small number of times. The V and J genes are TRBV4-2 and TRBJ1-1, with D perhaps TRBD1 (5 bases). The V gene lost 0 bases and the J gene lost 1 base, with 12 bases spanning the gap. Germline CDR1 is LGHNA and CDR2 is YNFKEQ. There are 16 residues in the CDR3. The CDR3 sequence is CASSQDSGQPNTEAFF. The CDR3 DNA follows: TGTGCCAGCAGCCAAGATAGTGGACAACCGAACACTGAAGCTTTCTTT.

Comments on this clone: Within the sample, other DNA sequences also encode this same CDR3. The chain joins TRBV7-3 to TRBJ1-1; D gene unclear. Germline V CDR1 and CDR2: SGHTA, FQGTGA. Trimming shortened V by 3 bases and J by 1 base, and 6 bases separated the two germline ends. This CDR3 comprises 13 residues. CDR3 sequence reads: CASSFSRNTEAFF. CDR3 coding DNA: TGTGCCAGCAGCTTTTCACGGAACACTGAAGCTTTCTTT.

V usage is TRBV9 and J usage is TRBJ2-1, with TRBD2 matching 14 bases. The CDR3 contains 16 residues. Trimming at V came to 4 bases and at J to 7 bases, leaving 7 bases not matched to a gene. Germline values: CDR1 SGDLS, CDR2 YYNGEE. CDR3: CASSSGTSGRVNEQFF. The CDR3, as DNA: TGTGCCAGCAGCTCTGGGACTAGCGGGAGAGTAAATGAGCAGTTCTTC.

V is TRBV5-6 and J is TRBJ2-3, with TRBD1 identical over 8 bases. Trimming at V came to 3 bases and at J to 6 bases, leaving 12 bases not matched to a gene. Per the germline V gene, CDR1 is SGHDT and CDR2 is YYEEEE. The CDR3 loop spans 16 amino acids. CDR3 residues: CASSWDPGTGTDTQYF. In nucleotides, the CDR3 is TGTGCCAGCAGCTGGGATCCCGGGACAGGTACCGATACGCAGTATTTT.

J is TRBJ1-4 and V is TRBV6-5; a weak D match, TRBD1 (6 bases). The ends were cut back, 4 bases at V and 5 bases at J, with 14 bases in the middle. The germline V gene has CDR1 MNHEY and CDR2 SVGAGI. The CDR3 length is 15 residues. Written as DNA, the CDR3 is TGTGCCAGCAGTTCTCGGACAGTCCCCAATGAAAAACTGTTTTTT. It yields the protein CASSSRTVPNEKLFF.

V gene TRBV10-3 combines with J gene TRBJ1-2; weak D call: TRBD1 (5 bases). The CDR3 runs 14 residues. CDR1 is ENHRY and CDR2 is SYGVKD in the germline V gene. The V end lost 3 bases, the J end lost 2 bases, and 10 bases lay between the germline ends. DNA of the CDR3: TGTGCCATCAGTGACGGGGGTTCGAACTATGGCTACACCTTC. Protein sequence: CAISDGGSNYGYTF.

This clone was counted once. The sample carries other DNA sequences with the same CDR3. The V and J genes are TRBV27 and TRBJ2-7, with 7 bases matching TRBD1. The CDR3 sequence is 13 residues long. CDR1 and CDR2 (germline): MNHEY, SMNVEV (reference sequence). V trimming: 6 bases; J trimming: 3 bases; junction bases outside the gene matches: 5. CDR3 coding DNA: TGTGCCAGCAGCCGACAGGGCGGCTACGAGCAGTACTTC. Protein sequence: CASSRQGGYEQYF.

V usage is TRBV5-1 and J usage is TRBJ2-1, with 9 bases aligning to TRBD2. The germline CDR1 and CDR2 sequences are SGHRS and YFSETQ. The CDR3 spans 14 residues. After removal of 3 bases from V and 7 bases from J, the junction contained 5 bases not matched to a gene. The DNA for the CDR3 is TGCGCCAGCAGCTCCACAGCGGGAGGTAATGAGCAGTTCTTC. It specifies CASSSTAGGNEQFF.

J is TRBJ2-6 and V is TRBV19; no reliable D call. The CDR3 is 15 amino acids. CDR1 and CDR2 from the germline V gene are LNHDA and SQIVND (reference sequence). V shed 1 base and J shed 1 base, with 5 bases lying between them. This CDR3 is CASSIGKSGANVLTF. The CDR3 bases are TGTGCCAGTAGTATAGGCAAATCTGGGGCCAACGTCCTGACTTTC.

The rearrangement joins TRBV9 to TRBJ1-4; 7 bases align to TRBD1. The CDR3 covers 15 residues. V trimming: 0 bases; J trimming: 6 bases; junction bases outside the gene matches: 5. In germline, CDR1 is SGDLS, CDR2 YYNGEE. CDR3 DNA: TGTGCCAGCAGCGTAGGACAGGGATCGTATGAAAAACTGTTTTTT. Protein: CASSVGQGSYEKLFF.

V usage is TRBV7-3 and J usage is TRBJ2-7; no clear D gene. This CDR3 has 12 amino acids. Trimming removed 4 bases from V and 6 bases from J, with 10 bases in between. CDR1 is SGHTA and CDR2 is FQGTGA in the germline V gene. DNA of the CDR3: TGTGCCAGCAGCTCCGATGCCGGCGAGCAGTACTTC. Its protein product is CASSSDAGEQYF. Drawing the rest from reference TRBV7-3 and TRBJ2-7, the complete variable domain is GAGVSQTPSNKVTEKGKYVELRCDPISGHTALYWYRQSLGQGPEFLIYFQGTGAADDSGLPNDRFFAVRPEGSVSTLKIQRTERGDSAVYLCASSSDAGEQYFGPGTRLTVT.

V usage is TRBV5-1 and J usage is TRBJ1-2, with D perhaps TRBD1 (5 bases). Trimming removed 1 base from V and 4 bases from J, with 17 bases in between. CDR3 size: 16 residues. The germline gives CDR1 SGHRS, CDR2 YFSETQ. The CDR3 protein is CASSLSDRRAGYGYTF. CDR3 in DNA: TGCGCCAGCAGCTTGTCAGACAGAAGAGCAGGCTATGGCTACACCTTC.

This chain joins TRBV27 and TRBJ2-7; D gene unclear. V lost 7 bases to trimming and J lost 3 bases, with 10 bases between them. The CDR3 sequence is 12 residues long. CDR1 is MNHEY and CDR2 is SMNVEV in the germline V gene (reference sequence). The DNA for the CDR3 is TGTGCCAGCACTGGACGAAACTACGAGCAGTACTTC. As protein: CASTGRNYEQYF.

The genes are TRBV30 and TRBJ1-2; no definite D call. The CDR3 covers 12 residues. Germline V lookup: CDR1 GTSNPN, CDR2 SVGIG (reference sequence). The V and J ends lost 0 bases and 0 bases respectively, with 2 bases between them. The DNA of the CDR3 is TGTGCCTGGAGTGTCCCTAACTATGGCTACACCTTC. It yields the protein CAWSVPNYGYTF.

The CDR3 DNA reads as TGTGCCTGGAGAATCGGCTCCTACAATGAGCAGTTCTTC. Translated, it gives CAWRIGSYNEQFF. The rearrangement joins TRBV30 to TRBJ2-1; D unclear. Germline CDR1 is GTSNPN and CDR2 is SVGIG (reference sequence). This CDR3 is built from 13 residues. V dropped 3 bases and J dropped 0 bases, with 6 bases sitting between them. Filled out from reference TRBV30 and TRBJ2-1, the complete variable domain reads SQTIHQWPATLVQPVGSPLSLECTVEGTSNPNLYWYRQAAGRGLQLLFYSVGIGQISSEVPQNLSASRPQDRQFILSSKKLLLSDSGFYLCAWRIGSYNEQFFGPGTRLTVL.

The V and J genes are TRBV4-3 and TRBJ2-1; tentatively, D is TRBD1 or TRBD2 (5 bases each). This CDR3 has 16 residues. Germline lookup yields CDR1 LGHNA and CDR2 YSLEER. V lost 4 bases to trimming and J lost 0 bases, with 13 bases between them. For the CDR3, the DNA is TGCGCCAGCAGCCTCCCAGGGAGCTCCTCCTACAATGAGCAGTTCTTC. Protein: CASSLPGSSSYNEQFF.

Notes on this clone: Other nucleotide sequences from this sample produce the same CDR3. The chain is built from TRBV28 and TRBJ1-1; D perhaps matches TRBD1 (6 bases). The CDR3 has 15 residues. The germline CDR1 and CDR2 sequences are MDHEN and SYDVKM. Trimming took 2 bases from V and 0 from J, leaving 10 bases between them. Here the CDR3 DNA reads TGTGCCAGCAGTTTAGGGGGGGCCCTGAACACTGAAGCTTTCTTT. The encoded protein is CASSLGGALNTEAFF.

CDR3 DNA sequence: TGTGCCAGCAGCTTAGGGACCCAAGAGACCCAGTACTTC. As protein: CASSLGTQETQYF. The chain employs TRBV7-9 and TRBJ2-5; D is unclear. Trimming took 1 base from V and 1 from J, leaving 4 bases between them. This CDR3 has 13 residues. CDR1 is SEHNR, CDR2 FQNEAQ, per germline (reference sequence).

The genes are TRBV27 and TRBJ2-1; 11 nucleotides match TRBD2. The junction had 10 bases not matched to a gene; V was cut back by 5 bases and J by 4 bases. This CDR3 region has 17 residues. Germline CDR1 MNHEY, CDR2 SMNVEV (reference sequence). This chain's CDR3 is CASSTRSGTSGYNEQFF. For the CDR3, the DNA is TGTGCCAGCAGTACGCGGTCCGGGACTAGCGGATACAATGAGCAGTTCTTC.

This clone was recorded once. V gene TRBV2 combines with J gene TRBJ2-6; TRBD1 matches 7 bases. Trimming removed 8 bases from V and 1 base from J; junction bases left unmatched: 5. This CDR3 is 15 amino acids long. Germline CDR1 SNHLY, CDR2 FYNNEI. The CDR3 coding sequence is TGTGCCAGCCGACAGGGAGCGTCTGGGGCCAACGTCCTGACTTTC. It translates to CASRQGASGANVLTF. Supplemented by reference TRBV2 and TRBJ2-6, the full variable domain reads EPEVTQTPSHQVTQMGQEVILRCVPISNHLYFYWYRQILGQKVEFLVSFYNNEISEKSEIFDDQFSVERPDGSNFTLKIRSTKLEDSAMYFCASRQGASGANVLTFGAGSRLTVL.

This chain joins TRBV28 and TRBJ1-4, with TRBD1 matching over 7 bases. The CDR3 has 15 amino acids. After removal of 5 bases from V and 7 bases from J, the junction contained 10 bases not matched to a gene. Germline V CDR1 and CDR2: MDHEN, SYDVKM. The CDR3 sequence: CASSDFSGQPEKLFF. In DNA, the CDR3 is TGTGCCAGCAGTGACTTCTCGGGACAGCCTGAAAAACTGTTTTTT.

This clone was seen more than once but under ten times. The CDR3 region has the DNA TGTGCCAGCAGTTTATCGGCTCCAAACACTGAAGCTTTCTTT. Translation: CASSLSAPNTEAFF. The V and J genes are TRBV28 and TRBJ1-1; D is unresolved. This CDR3 comprises 14 residues. Germline CDR1 is MDHEN and CDR2 is SYDVKM. V lost 1 base and J lost 2, with 8 bases in between.

V usage is TRBV18 and J usage is TRBJ1-2; tentatively, D is TRBD1 (6 bases). There are 17 residues in the CDR3. The germline V gene encodes CDR1 KGHSH and CDR2 LQKENI. V lost 6 bases, J lost 2 bases, and 22 bases lay in between. The CDR3 is CASSPNHQTGQNYGYTF. The CDR3 coding sequence is TGTGCCAGCTCCCCTAACCACCAGACAGGTCAAAACTATGGCTACACCTTC.

The rearrangement joins TRBV19 to TRBJ2-5; a weak D match, TRBD2 (6 bases). The ends were cut back, 8 bases at V and 5 bases at J, with 15 bases in the middle. There are 13 residues in the CDR3. Germline V gene sequence: CDR1 LNHDA, CDR2 SQIVND (reference sequence). The CDR3 protein is CASGGNGVETQYF. CDR3 bases: TGTGCCAGTGGGGGGAATGGGGTCGAGACCCAGTACTTC. The variable domain in full, completed from reference TRBV19 and TRBJ2-5, reads DGGITQSPKYLFRKEGQNVTLSCEQNLNHDAMYWYRQDPGQGLRLIYYSQIVNDFQKGDIAEGYSVSREKKESFPLTVTSAQKNPTAFYLCASGGNGVETQYFGPGTRLLVL.

The chain recombines TRBV14 with TRBJ2-5; maybe TRBD1 (6 bases). TRBJ2-7 explains the end of the DNA better; the J call may be wrong. The CDR3 consists of 14 residues. Germline V gene sequence: CDR1 SGHDN, CDR2 FVKESK. The CDR3 region has the DNA TGTGCCAGCAGCCCGGGACAACCCTTCTACGAGCAGTACTTC. Protein: CASSPGQPFYEQYF.

This rearrangement joins TRBV7-8 to TRBJ2-1, with 14 nucleotides matching TRBD2. The germline gives CDR1 SGHVS, CDR2 FQNEAQ. The CDR3 is 18 amino acids. V lost 0 bases and J lost 6; bases outside the gene matches: 7. This chain's CDR3 is CASSLATSGRGRGNEQFF. CDR3 DNA: TGTGCCAGCAGCTTAGCGACTAGCGGGAGGGGGAGAGGCAATGAGCAGTTCTTC.

The chain joins TRBV5-1 to TRBJ2-1; 8 nucleotides line up with TRBD2. The CDR3 loop spans 17 amino acids. V gave up 0 bases and J gave up 1 base; unmatched junction bases: 6. Germline CDR1 SGHRS, CDR2 YFSETQ. The CDR3 sequence is CASSLATTSESYNEQFF. CDR3 nucleotide sequence: TGCGCCAGCAGCTTGGCCACGACTAGCGAGTCCTACAATGAGCAGTTCTTC.

The J gene is TRBJ2-1, the V gene TRBV2; no clear D gene. The CDR3 consists of 18 residues. Trimming took 6 bases from V and 0 from J, leaving 21 bases between them. CDR1 and CDR2 from the germline V gene are SNHLY and FYNNEI. The CDR3 DNA reads TGTGCCAGCAGCGGCCTCCGAAGGGCGCCGAGCTCCTACAATGAGCAGTTCTTC. Encoded protein: CASSGLRRAPSSYNEQFF.